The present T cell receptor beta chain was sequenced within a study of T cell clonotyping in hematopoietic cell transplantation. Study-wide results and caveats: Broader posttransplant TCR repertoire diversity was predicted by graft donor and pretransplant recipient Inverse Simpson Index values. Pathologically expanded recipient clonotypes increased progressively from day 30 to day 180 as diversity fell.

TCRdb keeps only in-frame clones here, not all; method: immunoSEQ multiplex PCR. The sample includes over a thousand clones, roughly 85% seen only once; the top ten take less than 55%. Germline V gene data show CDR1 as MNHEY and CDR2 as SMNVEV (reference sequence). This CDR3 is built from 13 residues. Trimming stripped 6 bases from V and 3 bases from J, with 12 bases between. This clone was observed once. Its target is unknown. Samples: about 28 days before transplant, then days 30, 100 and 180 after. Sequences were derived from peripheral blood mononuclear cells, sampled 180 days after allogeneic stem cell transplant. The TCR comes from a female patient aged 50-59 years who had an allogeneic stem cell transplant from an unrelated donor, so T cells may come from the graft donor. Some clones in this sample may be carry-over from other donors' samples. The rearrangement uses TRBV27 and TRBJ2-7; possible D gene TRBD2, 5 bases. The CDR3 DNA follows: TGTGCCAGCAGCTTACGGGGTTTCTACGAGCAGTACTTC. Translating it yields CASSLRGFYEQYF.